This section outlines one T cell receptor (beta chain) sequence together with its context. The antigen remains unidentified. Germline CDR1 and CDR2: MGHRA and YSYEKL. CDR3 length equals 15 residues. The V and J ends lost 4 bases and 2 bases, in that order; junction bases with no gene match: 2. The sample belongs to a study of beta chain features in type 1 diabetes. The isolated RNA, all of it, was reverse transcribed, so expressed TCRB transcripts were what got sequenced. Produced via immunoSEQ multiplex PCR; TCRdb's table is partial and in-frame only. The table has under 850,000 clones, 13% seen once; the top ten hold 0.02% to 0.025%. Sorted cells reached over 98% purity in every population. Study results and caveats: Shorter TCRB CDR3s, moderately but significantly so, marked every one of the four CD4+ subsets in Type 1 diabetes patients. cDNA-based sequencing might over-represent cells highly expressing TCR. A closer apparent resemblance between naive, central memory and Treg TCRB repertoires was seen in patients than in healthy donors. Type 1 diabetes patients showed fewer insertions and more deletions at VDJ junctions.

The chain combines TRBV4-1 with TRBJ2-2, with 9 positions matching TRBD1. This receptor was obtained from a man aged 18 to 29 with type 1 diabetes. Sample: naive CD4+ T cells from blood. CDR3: CASSRDRVNTGELFF. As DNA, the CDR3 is TGCGCCAGCAGCCGGGACAGGGTAAACACCGGGGAGCTGTTTTTT.